These 20 T cell receptor beta chains originate from one sample sequenced in a study of CD4+ T cells in melanoma. Clones were sequenced by immunoSEQ multiplex PCR, and TCRdb holds only the in-frame ones, with some missing. The data contain tens of thousands of clones, 60% to 80% of them singletons. Sequencing was carried out using tumor tissue. The receptor source for this set is a human donor with melanoma.

This clone has only one observation. The chain recombines TRBV11-1 with TRBJ2-7; D perhaps matches TRBD1 (6 bases). V was clipped by 6 bases and J by 7 bases, with 25 bases between them. CDR3 length equals 16 residues. Germline-derived CDR1 and CDR2 are SGHAT and FQDESV (reference sequence). DNA of the CDR3: TGTGCCAGCAGACCACTTACAGGGATAGGGCCCGCGGAGCAGTACTTC. Translating it yields CASRPLTGIGPAEQYF.

To note about this clone: A far larger clone is a single base away, which makes a read error likely. The chain combines TRBV5-1 with TRBJ2-2; D is uncertain. Germline V CDR1 and CDR2: SGHRS, YFSETQ. The CDR3 runs 12 residues. Trimming stripped 0 bases from V and 6 bases from J, with 3 bases between. Written as DNA, the CDR3 is TGCGCCAGCAGCTTGGGCCCCGGGGAGCTGTTTTTT. Its protein is CASSLGPGELFF.

J is TRBJ2-7 and V is TRBV5-4; 7 bases map to TRBD1. CDR3 length equals 18 residues. Germline CDR1 and CDR2: SGHNT and YYREEE (reference sequence). J lost 0 bases, V lost 4 bases, and 16 bases had no gene match. This CDR3 reads CASSPGTDFYLSSYEQYF. CDR3 sequence (DNA): TGTGCCAGCAGCCCCGGGACAGACTTCTACCTGAGCTCCTACGAGCAGTACTTC.

At least ten counts were recorded for this clone. The V call is TRBV25-1, the J call TRBJ1-5, with 9 bases fitting TRBD1. With V trimmed by 5 bases and J by 6 bases, 5 bases remained unmatched. CDR3 length: 14 amino acids. Germline V gene lookup returns CDR1 MGHDK and CDR2 SYGVNS. CDR3 nucleotides: TGTGCCAGCAGTCCGGGACAGGGAGGTCAGCCCCAGCATTTT. It specifies CASSPGQGGQPQHF.

V usage is TRBV30 and J usage is TRBJ1-3, with 9 bases lining up with TRBD1. CDR1 and CDR2 from the germline V gene are GTSNPN and SVGIG (reference sequence). With 7 bases clipped from V and 7 bases from J, the junction kept 2 bases outside the gene matches. This CDR3 has 11 residues. The DNA for the CDR3 is TGTGCCTCGGGACAGGGTAACACCATATATTTT. Protein: CASGQGNTIYF.

The J gene is TRBJ2-5, the V gene TRBV2; D is undetermined. The CDR3 covers 16 residues. Germline lookup yields CDR1 SNHLY and CDR2 FYNNEI. V lost 6 bases and J 1 base, leaving 18 bases between the germline ends. The CDR3 bases are TGTGCCAGCAGACCCCAAGGGTTTGACGTCCAAGAGACCCAGTACTTC. This translates into CASRPQGFDVQETQYF.

This rearrangement joins TRBV5-4 to TRBJ2-7; tentative D call: TRBD1 (5 bases). This CDR3 has 15 residues. Between the trimmed V and J ends, which lost 2 bases and 4 bases, there was a span of 16 bases. CDR1 and CDR2 from the germline V gene are SGHNT and YYREEE (reference sequence). Written as DNA, the CDR3 is TGTGCCAGCAGCTTATCAGAGCAGGGCTATTACGAGCAGTACTTC. Encoded protein: CASSLSEQGYYEQYF.

This sequence joins TRBV27 and TRBJ2-7; D might be TRBD1 or TRBD2, each matching 5 bases. The V gene lost 5 bases and the J gene lost 5 bases, with 13 bases spanning the gap. CDR1 MNHEY and CDR2 SMNVEV come from the germline V gene (reference sequence). The CDR3 covers 13 residues. The CDR3 bases are TGTGCCAGCAGTCTCTCCAGGGACGACGAGCAGTACTTC. Protein sequence: CASSLSRDDEQYF.

This clone was seen a handful of times. The chain couples TRBV18 to TRBJ1-4, with 9 nucleotides matching TRBD1. This CDR3 has 14 amino acids. Germline V lookup: CDR1 KGHSH, CDR2 LQKENI. The trim removed 4 bases at V and 4 bases at J, leaving 1 base unmatched. The CDR3 is CASSRTGDNEKLFF. The DNA for the CDR3 is TGTGCCAGCTCACGGACAGGGGATAATGAAAAACTGTTTTTT.

The gene calls are TRBV4-3 and TRBJ2-7; tentatively, D is TRBD2 (6 bases). The CDR3 covers 15 residues. Germline assignment: CDR1 LGHNA and CDR2 YSLEER. V was clipped by 4 bases and J by 3 bases, with 16 bases between them. DNA of the CDR3: TGCGCCAGCAGCCGGACAACCGGGACTTTCTACGAGCAGTACTTC. This encodes CASSRTTGTFYEQYF.

The CDR3 protein is CASSQFLGSEQYF. The CDR3 nucleotides are TGCGCCAGCAGCCAATTTCTGGGTTCGGAGCAGTACTTC. This chain connects TRBV4-3 to TRBJ2-5; no reliable D call. This CDR3 spans 13 amino acids. V lost 2 bases and J 11 bases, leaving 15 bases between the germline ends. Germline-derived CDR1 and CDR2 are LGHNA and YSLEER.

J is TRBJ2-7 and V is TRBV4-2; the D gene is possibly TRBD1 (5 bases). CDR1 and CDR2 from the germline V gene are LGHNA and YNFKEQ. There are 16 residues in the CDR3. V lost 0 bases and J 0 bases, leaving 12 bases between the germline ends. CDR3 amino acids: CASSQDGRALSYEQYF. Here the CDR3 DNA reads TGTGCCAGCAGCCAAGACGGCAGGGCCCTCTCCTACGAGCAGTACTTC.

This rearrangement joins TRBV7-2 to TRBJ2-1, with 9 bases identical to TRBD2. The CDR3 covers 16 residues. Germline V CDR1 and CDR2: SGHTA, FQGNSA. V dropped 11 bases and J dropped 4; count of bases not matched to a gene: 15. CDR3 nucleotides: TGTGCCGGATCCTCCGGGACTAGCATAGGGTACAATGAGCAGTTCTTC. Translation gives CAGSSGTSIGYNEQFF.

J is TRBJ2-1 and V is TRBV4-1, with 10 bases fitting TRBD1. Losses at the gene ends were 3 bases for V and 9 bases for J; bases not matched to a gene: 2. Germline CDR1 is MGHRA and CDR2 is YSYEKL. CDR3 length: 13 residues. The CDR3, as DNA: TGCGCCAGCAGCCAGACAGGGGGCTCTGAGCAGTTCTTC. Amino acid sequence: CASSQTGGSEQFF.

The chain links TRBV7-2 to TRBJ1-2; D gene ambiguous. From germline, CDR1 is SGHTA and CDR2 FQGNSA. This CDR3 contains 14 residues. Trimming cost V 5 bases and J 6 bases, with 16 bases left between them. The CDR3 DNA reads TGTGCCAGCAGCCATAGGTCAGATGGTCATGGCTACACCTTC. It translates to CASSHRSDGHGYTF. Looking up the rest from reference TRBV7-2 and TRBJ1-2 gives the full variable domain: GAGVSQSPSNKVTEKGKDVELRCDPISGHTALYWYRQSLGQGLEFLIYFQGNSAPDKSGLPSDRFSAERTGGSVSTLTIQRTQQEDSAVYLCASSHRSDGHGYTFGSGTRLTVV.

This chain uses TRBV28 with TRBJ2-2; the D is unclear. The CDR3 runs 12 residues. V lost 2 bases and J lost 5, with 3 bases in between. Germline loops: CDR1 MDHEN, CDR2 SYDVKM. CDR3 DNA: TGTGCCAGCAGTTTAAGGACCGGGGAGCTGTTTTTT. Translating gives CASSLRTGELFF.

The genes are TRBV5-6 and TRBJ1-1, with 9 positions matching TRBD1. The CDR3 totals 14 residues. Trimming cost V 2 bases and J 7 bases; bases outside gene matches: 6. Germline values: CDR1 SGHDT, CDR2 YYEEEE. The CDR3: CASSFQQGANEAFF. In nucleotides, the CDR3 is TGTGCCAGCAGCTTCCAACAGGGGGCCAATGAAGCTTTCTTT.

By share, this clone ranks as medium-sized (0.01 to 0.1%). The rearrangement joins TRBV30 to TRBJ2-7; D remains unclear. The length of the CDR3 is 12 residues. From germline, CDR1 is GTSNPN and CDR2 SVGIG (reference sequence). The ends were cut back, 2 bases at V and 6 bases at J, with 11 bases in the middle. CDR3 nucleotide sequence: TGTGCCTGGAGTAGGATGTATGGCGAGCAGTACTTC. Translated: CAWSRMYGEQYF.

V gene TRBV30 combines with J gene TRBJ2-1; weak D call: TRBD1 (5 bases). Germline-derived CDR1 and CDR2 are GTSNPN and SVGIG (reference sequence). This CDR3 contains 14 residues. Between the trimmed V and J ends, which lost 2 bases and 0 bases, there was a span of 8 bases. The CDR3 DNA sequence: TGTGCCTGGAGTCGTGGGGCCTCCTACAATGAGCAGTTCTTC. Translation gives CAWSRGASYNEQFF. The full variable domain, in which reference TRBV30 and TRBJ2-1 provide the parts outside the CDR3, is SQTIHQWPATLVQPVGSPLSLECTVEGTSNPNLYWYRQAAGRGLQLLFYSVGIGQISSEVPQNLSASRPQDRQFILSSKKLLLSDSGFYLCAWSRGASYNEQFFGPGTRLTVL.

This chain joins TRBV6-5 and TRBJ2-4; 8 bases map to TRBD2. After removal of 4 bases from V and 10 bases from J, the junction contained 12 bases not matched to a gene. The length of the CDR3 is 15 residues. CDR1 is MNHEY and CDR2 is SVGAGI in the germline V gene. CDR3 residues: CASSSTGGGSRIQYF. The CDR3 DNA sequence: TGTGCCAGCAGTTCGACCGGGGGGGGGAGCCGTATTCAGTACTTC.